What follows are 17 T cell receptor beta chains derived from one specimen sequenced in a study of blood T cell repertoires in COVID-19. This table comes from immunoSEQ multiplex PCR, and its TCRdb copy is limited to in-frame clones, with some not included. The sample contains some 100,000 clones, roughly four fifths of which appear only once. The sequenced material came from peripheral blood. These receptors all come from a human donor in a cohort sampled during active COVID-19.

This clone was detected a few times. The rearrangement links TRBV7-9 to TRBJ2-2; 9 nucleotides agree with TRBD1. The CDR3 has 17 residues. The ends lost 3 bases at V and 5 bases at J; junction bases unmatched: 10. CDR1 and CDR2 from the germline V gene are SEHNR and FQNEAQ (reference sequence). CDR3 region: CASSLGPGTGRTGELFF. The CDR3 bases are TGTGCCAGCAGCTTGGGTCCCGGGACAGGGAGAACCGGGGAGCTGTTTTTT.

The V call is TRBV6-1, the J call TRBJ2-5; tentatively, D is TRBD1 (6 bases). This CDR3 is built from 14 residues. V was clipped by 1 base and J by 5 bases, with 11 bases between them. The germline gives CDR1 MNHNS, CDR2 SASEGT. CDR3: CASSEDVDRETQYF. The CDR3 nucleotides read TGTGCCAGCAGTGAAGATGTAGACAGGGAGACCCAGTACTTC.

CDR3: CAWSVVPGHQPQHF. DNA for the CDR3: TGTGCCTGGAGTGTAGTGCCAGGGCATCAGCCCCAGCATTTT. The genes are TRBV30 and TRBJ1-5, with D tentatively TRBD1 (5 bases). V dropped 0 bases and J dropped 5 bases, with 11 bases sitting between them. Per the germline V gene, CDR1 is GTSNPN and CDR2 is SVGIG (reference sequence). This CDR3 is 14 amino acids long.

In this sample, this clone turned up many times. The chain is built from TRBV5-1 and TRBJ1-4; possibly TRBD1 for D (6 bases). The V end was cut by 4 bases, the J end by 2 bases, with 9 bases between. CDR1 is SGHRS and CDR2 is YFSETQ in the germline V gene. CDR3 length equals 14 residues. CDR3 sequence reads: CASSLGQTNEKLFF. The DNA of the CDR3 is TGCGCCAGCAGCCTCGGACAGACTAATGAAAAACTGTTTTTT.

Written as DNA, the CDR3 is TGTGCCAGCAGTAGGGAGACCTCTCAAGGAACCATATATTTT. Translating it yields CASSRETSQGTIYF. V gene TRBV9 combines with J gene TRBJ1-3; D is uncertain. The V gene lost 5 bases and the J gene lost 10 bases, with 19 bases spanning the gap. This CDR3 is built from 14 residues. The V gene's germline CDR1 is SGDLS and CDR2 YYNGEE.

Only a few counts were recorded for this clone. CDR3 region: CAISAQINRGRNYGYTF. In DNA, the CDR3 is TGTGCCATCAGTGCCCAAATAAACAGGGGGCGGAACTATGGCTACACCTTC. The chain links TRBV10-3 to TRBJ1-2; the match to TRBD1 covers 9 bases. This CDR3 is 17 amino acids long. Unmatched junction bases numbered 11, after V lost 4 bases and J lost 2 bases. From germline, CDR1 is ENHRY and CDR2 SYGVKD.

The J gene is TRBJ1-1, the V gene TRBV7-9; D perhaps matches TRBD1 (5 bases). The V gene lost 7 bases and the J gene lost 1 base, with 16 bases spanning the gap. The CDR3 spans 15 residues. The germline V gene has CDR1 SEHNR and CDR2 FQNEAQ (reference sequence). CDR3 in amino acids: CASIKSRRENTEAFF. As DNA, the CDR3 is TGTGCCAGCATCAAAAGCCGCAGGGAGAACACTGAAGCTTTCTTT.

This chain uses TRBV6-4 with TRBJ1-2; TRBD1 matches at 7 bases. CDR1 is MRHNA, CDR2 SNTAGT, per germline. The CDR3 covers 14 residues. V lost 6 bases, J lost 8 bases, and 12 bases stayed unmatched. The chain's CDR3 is CASRPTGNSGGYTF. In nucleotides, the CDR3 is TGTGCCAGCAGACCGACAGGGAATTCGGGCGGCTACACCTTC.

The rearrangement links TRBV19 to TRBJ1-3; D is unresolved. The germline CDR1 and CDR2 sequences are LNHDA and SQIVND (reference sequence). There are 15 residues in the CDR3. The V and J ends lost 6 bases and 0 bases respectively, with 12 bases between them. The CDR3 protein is CASRDLKSSGNTIYF. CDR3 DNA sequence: TGTGCCAGTAGAGACTTGAAAAGCTCTGGAAACACCATATATTTT.

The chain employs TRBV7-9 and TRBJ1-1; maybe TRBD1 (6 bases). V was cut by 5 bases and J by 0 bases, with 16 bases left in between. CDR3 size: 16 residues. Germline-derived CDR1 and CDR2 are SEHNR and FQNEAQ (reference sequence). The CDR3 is CASSVYRTDLNTEAFF. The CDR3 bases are TGTGCCAGCAGCGTATACCGGACAGATTTGAACACTGAAGCTTTCTTT.

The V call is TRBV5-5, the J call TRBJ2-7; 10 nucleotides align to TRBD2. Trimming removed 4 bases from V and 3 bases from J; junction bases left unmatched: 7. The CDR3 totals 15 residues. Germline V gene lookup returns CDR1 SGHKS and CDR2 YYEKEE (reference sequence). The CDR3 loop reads CASSHLERGGYEQYF. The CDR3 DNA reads TGTGCCAGCAGCCACTTGGAGCGGGGGGGCTACGAGCAGTACTTC.

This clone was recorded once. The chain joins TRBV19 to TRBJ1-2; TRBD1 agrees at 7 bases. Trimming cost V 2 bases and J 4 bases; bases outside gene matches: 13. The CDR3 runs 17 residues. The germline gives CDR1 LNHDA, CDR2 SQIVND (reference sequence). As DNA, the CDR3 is TGTGCCAGTAGTATAAAGCACAAGGGGGCAAAAGTCTATGGCTACACCTTC. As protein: CASSIKHKGAKVYGYTF.

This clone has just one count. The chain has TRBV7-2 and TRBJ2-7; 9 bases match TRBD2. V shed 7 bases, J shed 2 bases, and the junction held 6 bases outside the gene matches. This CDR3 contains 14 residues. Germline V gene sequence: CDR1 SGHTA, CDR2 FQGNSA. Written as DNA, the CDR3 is TGTGCCAGCAACCGGGCTAGCGGGGCCTACGAGCAGTACTTC. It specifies CASNRASGAYEQYF.

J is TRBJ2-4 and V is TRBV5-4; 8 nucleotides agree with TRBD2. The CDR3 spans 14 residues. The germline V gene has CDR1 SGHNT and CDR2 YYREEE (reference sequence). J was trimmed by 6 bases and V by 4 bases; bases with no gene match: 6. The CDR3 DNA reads TGTGCCAGCAGCGTCCCGGGGGGGCGAAACATTCAGTACTTC. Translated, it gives CASSVPGGRNIQYF. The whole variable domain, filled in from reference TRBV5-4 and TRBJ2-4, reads ETGVTQSPTHLIKTRGQQVTLRCSSQSGHNTVSWYQQALGQGPQFIFQYYREEENGRGNFPPRFSGLQFPNYSSELNVNALELDDSALYLCASSVPGGRNIQYFGAGTRLSVL.

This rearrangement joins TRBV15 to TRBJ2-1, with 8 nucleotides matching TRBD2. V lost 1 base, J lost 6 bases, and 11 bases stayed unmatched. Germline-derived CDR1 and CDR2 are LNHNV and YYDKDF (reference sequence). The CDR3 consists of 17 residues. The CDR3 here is CATSRAGTSGGLNEQFF. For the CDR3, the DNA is TGTGCCACCAGCAGAGCAGGAACTAGCGGAGGACTCAATGAGCAGTTCTTC.

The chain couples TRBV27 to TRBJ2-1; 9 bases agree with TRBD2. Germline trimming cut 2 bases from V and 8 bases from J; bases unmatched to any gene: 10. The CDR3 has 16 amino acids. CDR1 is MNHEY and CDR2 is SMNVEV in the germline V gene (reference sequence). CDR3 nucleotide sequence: TGTGCCAGCAGTTTACAGCCCAGCGGGGGGATCCATGAGCAGTTCTTC. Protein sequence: CASSLQPSGGIHEQFF.

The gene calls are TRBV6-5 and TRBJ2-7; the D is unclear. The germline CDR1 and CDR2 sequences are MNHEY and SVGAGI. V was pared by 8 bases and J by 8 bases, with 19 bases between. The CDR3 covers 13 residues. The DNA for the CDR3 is TGTGCCAGCGAAGACTTACTCTCTACGCAGCAGTACTTC. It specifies CASEDLLSTQQYF.